Listed below are T cell receptor beta chains from one sample, sequenced in a study of T-cell reconstitution after alpha-beta-depleted transplantation in children. TCRdb re-analysed the PCR reads in MiXCR, keeping a single row per CDR3 protein. The table has around 270,000 distinct CDR3 sequences, about a tenth seen once. The sequencing used PBMCs, collected before TCRalphabeta/CD19-depleted stem cell transplant. All receptors come from a boy under three years old with acute myeloid leukemia, due to receive a stem cell transplant. The CDR3 runs from the conserved cysteine through the conserved F or W. A D gene is named only where the DNA matches it firmly. Part of the rows lack a size; the others show once, few, many or a class for expanded clones.

clone size,D gene,J gene,CDR3 length,V gene,CDR3 DNA,CDR3 protein
many,TRBD2,TRBJ2-1,16,TRBV7-2,TGTGCCAGCAGCTTAGCTAGCGGGAGGGCCTTCGGTGAGCAGTTCTTC,CASSLASGRAFGEQFF
many,TRBD1,TRBJ1-1,15,TRBV5-1,TGCGCCAGCAGCTTGAATGGACAGGGGGCCACTGAAGCTTTCTTT,CASSLNGQGATEAFF
few,TRBD1,TRBJ2-6,19,TRBV11-2,TGTGCCAGCAGCCCCCGTCCCGGGACAGGCCACTCTGGGGCCAACGTCCTGACTTTC,CASSPRPGTGHSGANVLTF
.,.,TRBJ1-1,12,TRBV30,TGTGCCTGGAGGCGGGACTCCACTGAAGCTTTCTTT,CAWRRDSTEAFF
few,.,TRBJ2-6,14,TRBV20-1,TGCAGTGCTAGTGGCGTCTCTGGGGCCAACGTCCTGACTTTC,CSASGVSGANVLTF
.,TRBD1,TRBJ1-5,14,TRBV7-2,TGTGCCAGCGGAGCACAGGGGGAGAATCAGCCCCAGCATTTT,CASGAQGENQPQHF
many,TRBD2,TRBJ2-1,14,TRBV29-1,TGCAGCGTTGAGAGGAGACTAGCGGACAATGAGCAGTTCTTC,CSVERRLADNEQFF
.,TRBD2,TRBJ2-1,19,TRBV5-4,TGTGCCGGCAGCTGTTATATCTCCGGGACTAGCGGACTCTACAATGAGCAGTTCTTC,CAGSCYISGTSGLYNEQFF
.,.,TRBJ2-4,18,TRBV4-2,TGTGCCAGCAGCCAAGAGTGGGGCGTCCGGCTAGCCAAAAACATTCAGTACTTC,CASSQEWGVRLAKNIQYF
many,.,TRBJ2-1,15,TRBV12-3/TRBV12-4,TGTGCCAGCAGTTCCCTTAGGGACACCGTGGCTGAGCAGTTCTTC,CASSSLRDTVAEQFF
many,TRBD2,TRBJ2-3,16,TRBV29-1,TGCAGCGTGCCGGGACTAGCGGTCCCTCGGGGAGATACGCAGTATTTT,CSVPGLAVPRGDTQYF
many,TRBD1,TRBJ2-5,14,TRBV15,TGTGCCACCAGCCCCTGGGACAGGGGCGAGACCCAGTACTTC,CATSPWDRGETQYF
.,.,TRBJ2-7,14,TRBV27,TGTGCCAGCAGTCTCCATGGGCCGGTCTACGAGCAGTACTTC,CASSLHGPVYEQYF
.,.,TRBJ2-1,14,TRBV27,TGTGCCAGCAGTCACCCCCTACAGGGACATGAGCAGTTCTTC,CASSHPLQGHEQFF
many,.,TRBJ2-1,12,TRBV11-3,TGTGCCAGCAGCCAGGACGCCAGGGAGCAGTTCTTC,CASSQDAREQFF